This T cell receptor (beta chain) was sequenced in a study of blood T cell repertoires in COVID-19. Looking at the study overall: Some COVID-19 samples were acute and others convalescent; all came from the United States, Italy and Spain.

In the authors' workflow: Nucleated cell counts were estimated from reference gene primer amplification. Clones were read by immunoSEQ multiplex PCR, and TCRdb kept only the in-frame ones, dropping some. V and J calls and clone size are those listed in that table; D and trimming were worked out from the DNA. The sample records roughly 340,000 clones, around 91% being singletons. Regarding this clone: The same CDR3 is also encoded by other DNA sequences in this sample.

V was trimmed by 0 bases and J by 2 bases, leaving 5 bases between them. This CDR3 is 13 amino acids long. Germline V gene lookup returns CDR1 SGHRS and CDR2 YFSETQ. The TCR comes from a woman between 18 and 29 years old who had recovered from COVID-19. The sequenced material came from peripheral blood. The gene calls are TRBV5-1 and TRBJ1-2; D is uncertain. This chain's CDR3 is CASSLGQNYGYTF. The CDR3 nucleotides are TGCGCCAGCAGCTTGGGTCAGAACTATGGCTACACCTTC.